This TCR beta chain is drawn from a study of T cells and Merkel cell carcinoma outcomes. This CDR3 comprises 16 residues. Per the germline V gene, CDR1 is SEHNR and CDR2 is FQNEAQ (reference sequence). The V end lost 5 bases, the J end lost 8 bases, and 24 bases lay between the germline ends. The data were produced by immunoSEQ multiplex PCR, yet TCRdb's version contains in-frame clones alone and is incomplete. The sample includes 13,000 to 15,000 clones, roughly 92% of them seen just once. This clone was picked up one time. The antigen is unknown. Study-wide results and caveats: Repertoire plus T-cell density reportedly predicted Merkel cell carcinoma outcomes.

The source of this sequence is a human donor with Merkel cell carcinoma. The source material was tumor tissue from Merkel cell carcinoma. The chain recombines TRBV7-9 with TRBJ1-2; possibly TRBD1 for D (6 bases). The CDR3: CASSPLSQGFVEGYTF. The CDR3 DNA follows: TGTGCCAGCAGCCCCCTCTCACAGGGTTTTGTTGAGGGCTACACCTTC.